These 2 T cell receptor beta chains were all obtained from the same sample, sequenced in a study of blood T cell repertoires in COVID-19 (dated by TCRdb to 2018 to 2020). Libraries came from the immunoSEQ multiplex PCR assay. TCRdb stores this immuneACCESS table with in-frame sequences only. Part of the clones is absent; in the studies checked, under half of the shortfall reflects unresolved V genes, and no reason is known for the rest. Here the sample has a few hundred thousand clones; approximately 85% occur a single time. Around 1.7% of the sample is held by the ten biggest clonotypes. The material sequenced was peripheral blood. The receptor source for this set is a woman aged 45-60 years with acute or convalescent COVID-19.

This rearrangement joins TRBV7-2 to TRBJ2-5, with 7 bases matching TRBD1. Germline V gene lookup returns CDR1 SGHTA and CDR2 FQGNSA. CDR3 length: 13 residues. V lost 5 bases to trimming and J lost 3 bases; unmatched junction nucleotides: 3. CDR3 amino acids: CASSTGTEETQYF. CDR3 nucleotides: TGTGCCAGCAGCACTGGGACAGAAGAGACCCAGTACTTC. The whole variable domain, remainder taken from reference TRBV7-2 and TRBJ2-5, is GAGVSQSPSNKVTEKGKDVELRCDPISGHTALYWYRQSLGQGLEFLIYFQGNSAPDKSGLPSDRFSAERTGGSVSTLTIQRTQQEDSAVYLCASSTGTEETQYFGPGTRLLVL.

The chain carries TRBV7-2 and TRBJ1-3; tentatively, D is TRBD1 (6 bases). CDR3 size: 18 residues. Trimming cost V 5 bases and J 1 base, with 21 bases left between them. CDR1 is SGHTA and CDR2 is FQGNSA in the germline V gene. As DNA, the CDR3 is TGTGCCAGCAGCCAAGGGGGAGACGGCTTTATATCTGGAAACACCATATATTTT. Translating it yields CASSQGGDGFISGNTIYF.